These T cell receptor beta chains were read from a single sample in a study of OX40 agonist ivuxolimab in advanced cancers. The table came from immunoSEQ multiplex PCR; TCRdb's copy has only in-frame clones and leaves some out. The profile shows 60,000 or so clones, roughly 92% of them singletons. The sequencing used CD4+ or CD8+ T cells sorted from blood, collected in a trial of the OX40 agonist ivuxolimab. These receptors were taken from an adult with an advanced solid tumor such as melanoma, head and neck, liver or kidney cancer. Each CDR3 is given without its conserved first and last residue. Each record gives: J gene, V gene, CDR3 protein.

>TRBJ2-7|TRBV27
ASSLGAASSYEQY
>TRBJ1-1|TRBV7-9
ASSLTGGGEEAF
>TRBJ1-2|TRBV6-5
ASTHSYGYT
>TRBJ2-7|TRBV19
ASSINTGLRYEQY
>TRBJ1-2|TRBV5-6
ASSWGSSGYGYT
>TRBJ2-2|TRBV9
ASSPWTEAFLNTGELF
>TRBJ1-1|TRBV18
ASPPPDRAFGVI
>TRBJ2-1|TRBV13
ASSSNNPRESSYNEQF
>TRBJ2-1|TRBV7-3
ASSLMGYDEQF
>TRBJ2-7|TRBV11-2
ASSLVSGSPSYEQY
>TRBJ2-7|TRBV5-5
ASSLGYEQY
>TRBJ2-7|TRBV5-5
ASRSAGFEQY
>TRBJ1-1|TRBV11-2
ASSLGWREKVNTEAF
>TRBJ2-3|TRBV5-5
ASSLLGWEDTQY